This T cell receptor beta chain derives from a study of shared clonotypes between healthy human individuals. Whole-study findings and limits: In a few donors, around 5.5% of naive CD4 clonotypes appeared in common.

About this clone: What it recognizes is unknown.

Trimming took off 0 bases at V and 3 bases at J, with 12 bases between the two ends. Germline loops: CDR1 LNHNV, CDR2 YYDKDF (reference sequence). The CDR3 consists of 15 residues. Clones were sequenced by immunoSEQ multiplex PCR, and TCRdb holds only the in-frame ones, with some missing. This sample yields fewer than 400,000 clones, of which about 74% are seen a single time; 10% to 13% belongs to the top ten. The chain has TRBV15 and TRBJ2-7; D unclear. The TCR originated in a man aged 25-45 years in good health. Specimen: memory CD4+ T cells sorted from blood. Subset noted: CD45RA-negative fraction. CDR3 sequence (DNA): TGTGCCACCAGCAGAGATCAGGCGAGACACTACGAGCAGTACTTC. This encodes CATSRDQARHYEQYF.